This is a list of T cell receptor beta chains from one sample in a study of CD8+CD57+ T cells in acquired aplastic anemia. Via MiXCR, TCRdb re-called the reads, giving one row per CDR3 protein. Here the sample spans approximately 190,000 distinct CDR3 sequences, around 66% being singletons. The specimen was sorted CD4+, CD8+, or CD8+CD57+ T cells (not recorded which) from PBMCs. The receptor source for this set is a human donor with severe aplastic anemia or a healthy control (not recorded which). CDR3s include the opening cysteine and the closing phenylalanine or tryptophan. D genes are given only for firm matches. Rows give clone size only sometimes, using once, few, many, or a class for an expanded clone.

TRBJ1-5 | TRBV9 | NA | NA | TGTGCCAGCAGCGTAAGCGGTCATAGCAATCAGCCCCAGCATTTT | CASSVSGHSNQPQHF
TRBJ1-2 | TRBV27 | NA | NA | TGTGCCAGCAGTTTATCCCAGGGGTGGGGGAACTATGGCTACACCTTC | CASSLSQGWGNYGYTF
TRBJ2-1 | TRBV7-4 | TRBD2 | NA | TGTGCCAGCAGCTTAGCTAGCGGGGTTAGGAATGAGCAGTTCTTC | CASSLASGVRNEQFF
TRBJ1-1 | TRBV11-1 | NA | NA | TGTGCCAGCAGCTCCTGGACGGAGAATGAAGCTTTCTTT | CASSSWTENEAFF
TRBJ1-2 | TRBV6-4 | NA | NA | TGTGCCAGCAGTGACTTTTCGGGCTATGGCTACACCTTC | CASSDFSGYGYTF
TRBJ1-4 | TRBV12-3/TRBV12-4 | NA | many | TGTGCCAGCACCTGGGGGGGGGCTAATGAAAAACTGTTTTTT | CASTWGGANEKLFF
TRBJ2-3 | TRBV7-2 | NA | NA | TGTGCCAGCAGCTTGGCTCTGTCAGATACGCAGTATTTT | CASSLALSDTQYF
TRBJ2-3 | TRBV11-3 | TRBD2 | NA | TGTGCCAGCAGCTTAGAGTATCGGGGGGGCGCAGATACGCAGTATTTT | CASSLEYRGGADTQYF
TRBJ1-6 | TRBV5-6 | NA | NA | TGTGCCAGCAGCTTGAATGTAGGGGTAGGTTCACCCCTCCACTTT | CASSLNVGVGSPLHF
TRBJ2-5 | TRBV13 | NA | NA | TGTGCCAGCAGTGGCGGGACGGCTGAATGGACCCAGTACTTC | CASSGGTAEWTQYF
TRBJ2-7 | TRBV29-1 | TRBD1 | NA | TGCAGCGTTGGGGACAGCTTAGGCGAGCAGTACTTC | CSVGDSLGEQYF
TRBJ1-2 | TRBV10-1 | TRBD1 | few | TGCGCCAGCAGTGCTGGACAGGGTGGCTACACCTTC | CASSAGQGGYTF
TRBJ1-3 | TRBV15 | NA | NA | TGTGCCACCAGCAGAGGGGGATTTAGGAGATCTGGAAACACCATATATTTT | CATSRGGFRRSGNTIYF
TRBJ2-3 | TRBV20-1 | TRBD2 | NA | TGCAGTGCTAAGAGTCTAGCGGCCAGCACAGATACGCAGTATTTT | CSAKSLAASTDTQYF
TRBJ1-4 | TRBV5-8 | NA | many | TGTGCCAGCAGCTTGGGAGTACCAACTAATGAAAAACTGTTTTTT | CASSLGVPTNEKLFF
TRBJ2-7 | TRBV29-1 | TRBD2 | NA | TGCAGCTTTTTGGTAGCGGGACCCAAGAATCTGGACGAGCAGTACTTC | CSFLVAGPKNLDEQYF
TRBJ1-6 | TRBV15 | NA | NA | TGTGCCACCAGTAGGGACAATTATAATTCACCCCTCCACTTT | CATSRDNYNSPLHF
TRBJ2-3 | TRBV19 | TRBD2 | NA | TGTGCCAGTACCCTGCAAGCGGGAGTGGCAGATACGCAGTATTTT | CASTLQAGVADTQYF
TRBJ2-1 | TRBV2 | TRBD2 | NA | TGTGCCAGCATCCCGACCAGCGGGGCGTGGCACGAGCAGTTCTTC | CASIPTSGAWHEQFF
TRBJ1-1 | TRBV14 | NA | many | TGTGCCAGCAGCCAAGCGACGGGCAGGGAGGCCACTGAAGCTTTCTTT | CASSQATGREATEAFF
TRBJ2-1 | TRBV10-2 | NA | few | TGCGCCAGCAATATGGCGGCGAGCTCCTACAATGAGCAGTTCTTC | CASNMAASSYNEQFF
TRBJ2-7 | TRBV10-3 | TRBD2 | once | TGTGCCATCAGCGCGACTAGCGGGGGTTACGAGCAGTACTTC | CAISATSGGYEQYF